This T cell receptor (beta chain) stems from a study of post-analysis software for immune sequencing data. Findings and limits, study-wide: There were a few TRBV segments more frequent in patients than controls, and TRBV5-6, TRBV5-1 and TRBV20-1 were among them.

Each TCR beta cDNA library carried unique molecular identifiers. TCRdb called the PCR reads again in MiXCR, with one record for every CDR3 protein. The sample comprises about 190,000 distinct CDR3 sequences, 25% to 35% of which are singletons, and approximately 3% rests with the top ten. Trimming shortened V by 5 bases and J by 11 bases, and 24 bases separated the two germline ends. Germline-derived CDR1 and CDR2 are SGHTA and FQGNSA. This CDR3 comprises 15 residues. As regards this clonotype: Its antigen is not known. A read error is possible here, since a much larger clone lies one base away.

The sequencing sample was made of blood. The origin of this receptor is a girl aged 2 to 17 with multiple sclerosis. V is TRBV7-2 and J is TRBJ2-5; a possible D gene is TRBD1 (6 bases). Here the CDR3 reads CASSPRGSAHNEQYF. The DNA for the CDR3 is TGTGCCAGCAGCCCGAGGGGGAGCGCCCACAATGAGCAGTACTTC.